This TCR beta chain was captured in a study of blood T cell repertoires in COVID-19. On the study more broadly: Samples of COVID-19 (acute and convalescent) were obtained from the United States, Italy and Spain.

V dropped 8 bases and J dropped 5; count of bases not matched to a gene: 10. Germline values: CDR1 MNHEY, CDR2 SVGAGI. The CDR3 covers 14 residues. Produced via immunoSEQ multiplex PCR; TCRdb's table is partial and in-frame only. The sample has about 480,000 clones, about 85% seen once. The chain employs TRBV6-5 and TRBJ1-2; TRBD1 matches 8 bases. This receptor was taken from a young woman with acute COVID-19. The source material was PBMCs or T cells enriched from blood (not recorded which). The CDR3 DNA follows: TGTGCCAGCGGACCTCGGACAGGGAAGTATGGCTACACCTTC. Residues: CASGPRTGKYGYTF.